Below are 22 T cell receptor beta chains sequenced from a single sample in a study of vaccination and CD4 T cells after COVID-19. Stated treatment: approximately 9-day PBMC culture with coronavirus spike peptide pools or control peptides (ViraFEST assay). These receptors have no known antigen. Cultured CD4+ T cell DNA was sequenced using the Oncomine TCR Beta short-read assay. MiXCR, run by TCRdb on the PCR reads, gives a single entry per CDR3 protein. The data hold 4,000 to 5,000 distinct CDR3 sequences, with 20% to 25% observed a single time. Sequencing input: CD4+ T cells from blood, cultured in vitro. These receptors were taken from a human donor who had recovered from COVID-19.

There are a few counts of this clonotype. The V and J genes are TRBV5-1 and TRBJ1-5, with TRBD1 as a possible D gene (5 bases). The CDR3 has 15 residues. Trimming removed 4 bases from V and 2 bases from J, with 13 bases in between. Germline V gene lookup returns CDR1 SGHRS and CDR2 YFSETQ. In DNA form, the CDR3 reads TGCGCCAGCAGCCCCACGGCGGGGGGCAATCAGCCCCAGCATTTT. This translates into CASSPTAGGNQPQHF.

This rearrangement joins TRBV2 to TRBJ2-5, with TRBD2 matching 8 bases. Looked up from germline, CDR1 is SNHLY and CDR2 is FYNNEI. The CDR3 spans 14 residues. Unmatched junction bases numbered 3, after V lost 0 bases and J lost 6 bases. Here the CDR3 reads CASSEAGRGKTQYF. The CDR3 DNA sequence: TGTGCCAGCAGTGAAGCCGGGAGGGGCAAGACCCAGTACTTC.

V is TRBV3-1 and J is TRBJ1-3; possible D gene TRBD1, 5 bases. Germline V gene data show CDR1 as LGHDT and CDR2 as YNNKEL (reference sequence). V was trimmed by 1 base and J by 8 bases, leaving 15 bases between them. The CDR3 length is 15 residues. The CDR3 sequence: CASSQAGRRADTIYF. DNA of the CDR3: TGTGCCAGCAGCCAAGCAGGGCGACGTGCGGACACCATATATTTT.

This clonotype was seen a few times. V is TRBV2 and J is TRBJ1-3; D unresolved. V lost 7 bases and J 0 bases, leaving 7 bases between the germline ends. Germline-derived CDR1 and CDR2 are SNHLY and FYNNEI. The length of the CDR3 is 13 residues. The CDR3 DNA follows: TGTGCCAGCATTTCGCCCTCTGGAAACACCATATATTTT. The encoded protein is CASISPSGNTIYF.

This clonotype rates as large. This chain joins TRBV6-1 and TRBJ1-2, with 11 bases fitting TRBD1. V dropped 8 bases and J dropped 6; count of bases not matched to a gene: 5. Germline V lookup: CDR1 MNHNS, CDR2 SASEGT. This CDR3 is built from 13 residues. CDR3 region: CASQDRGLNGYTF. The CDR3 bases are TGTGCCAGCCAGGACAGGGGGCTAAATGGCTACACCTTC.

The chain is built from TRBV11-3 and TRBJ2-3; TRBD1 matches 11 bases. The CDR3 consists of 15 residues. Losses at the gene ends were 5 bases for V and 6 bases for J; bases not matched to a gene: 7. The germline gives CDR1 SGHNT, CDR2 YENEEA. The chain's CDR3 is CASSLGTGGGDTQYF. DNA for the CDR3: TGTGCCAGCAGCCTTGGGACAGGGGGTGGCGATACGCAGTATTTT.

To note about this clonotype: The junction differs from germline at one of its ends, possibly a read error. The V call is TRBV19, the J call TRBJ2-7; D is ambiguous. This CDR3 has 13 amino acids. CDR1 and CDR2 (germline): LNHDA, SQIVND (reference sequence). The CDR3 sequence is CASGIVANREQYF. For the CDR3, the DNA is TGTGCCAGTGGTATAGTTGCCAACCGCGAGCAGTACTTC.

This clonotype was detected only a few times. The V call is TRBV11-2, the J call TRBJ1-6; tentatively, D is TRBD1 (5 bases). The germline V gene encodes CDR1 SGHAT and CDR2 FQNNGV. Trimming left V 1 base short and J 2 bases short, with 15 bases between. This CDR3 spans 18 amino acids. Here the CDR3 reads CASSLGMGTGAYNSPLHF. The CDR3 region has the DNA TGTGCCAGCAGCTTAGGGATGGGGACGGGCGCCTATAATTCACCCCTCCACTTT.

This clonotype is medium-sized in the sample. V gene TRBV20-1 combines with J gene TRBJ2-5; D possibly uses TRBD1 or TRBD2 (6 bases each). The CDR3 is 13 residues long. CDR1 DFQATT and CDR2 SNEGSKA come from the germline V gene (reference sequence). With 6 bases removed from V and 5 bases from J, the gap between germline ends came to 16 bases. CDR3 loop: CSAQEWGAETQYF. CDR3 coding DNA: TGCAGTGCCCAGGAATGGGGGGCGGAGACCCAGTACTTC.

The chain joins TRBV20-1 to TRBJ1-1, with TRBD1 as a possible D gene (5 bases). The germline V gene has CDR1 DFQATT and CDR2 SNEGSKA (reference sequence). V gave up 3 bases and J gave up 5 bases, with 22 bases separating them. This CDR3 comprises 16 residues. CDR3 amino acids: CSASPGDKRGQTEAFF. Written as DNA, the CDR3 is TGCAGTGCTAGCCCAGGTGATAAGAGGGGCCAAACTGAAGCTTTCTTT.

In this sample, this clonotype turned up a few times. This chain connects TRBV6-1 to TRBJ1-2; D is unclear. The germline gives CDR1 MNHNS, CDR2 SASEGT. The length of the CDR3 is 11 residues. V lost 10 bases and J lost 3, with 9 bases in between. CDR3 residues: CATKEDYGYTF. In DNA form, the CDR3 reads TGTGCCACCAAGGAGGACTATGGCTACACCTTC.

This clonotype is labeled as large (0.1 to 1%). The rearrangement links TRBV30 to TRBJ2-3; D not certain. V lost 0 bases, J lost 1 base, and 8 bases lay in between. The germline CDR1 and CDR2 sequences are GTSNPN and SVGIG (reference sequence). This CDR3 has 14 amino acids. Written as DNA, the CDR3 is TGTGCCTGGAGTGTACGCACGGGCACAGATACGCAGTATTTT. The encoded protein is CAWSVRTGTDTQYF.

This clonotype is deemed medium-sized (0.01 to 0.1%). J is TRBJ2-2 and V is TRBV7-9; maybe TRBD1 (6 bases). V lost 1 base, J lost 3 bases, and 9 bases lay in between. CDR1 and CDR2 from the germline V gene are SEHNR and FQNEAQ (reference sequence). The CDR3 runs to 15 residues. CDR3 nucleotide sequence: TGTGCCAGCAGCTTAGGGCAGGGGCACACCGGGGAGCTGTTTTTT. Translated: CASSLGQGHTGELFF. The whole variable domain, filled in from reference TRBV7-9 and TRBJ2-2, reads DTGVSQNPRHKITKRGQNVTFRCDPISEHNRLYWYRQTLGQGPEFLTYFQNEAQLEKSRLLSDRFSAERPKGSFSTLEIQRTEQGDSAMYLCASSLGQGHTGELFFGEGSRLTVL.

This clonotype was picked up a small number of times. In DNA, the CDR3 is TGTGCCAGCAGTAACTGGGGGGCAGGGGACGGCTACGAGCAGTACTTC. Translation gives CASSNWGAGDGYEQYF. The chain employs TRBV28 and TRBJ2-7; either TRBD1 or TRBD2 may supply D (6 bases each). The germline V gene encodes CDR1 MDHEN and CDR2 SYDVKM. V dropped 5 bases and J dropped 3 bases, with 20 bases sitting between them. The CDR3 has 16 amino acids.

In its sample, this clonotype ranks as large. Here the CDR3 reads CASSYGNTQYF. CDR3 sequence (DNA): TGTGCCAGCAGTTACGGGAATACGCAGTATTTT. The chain combines TRBV6-5 with TRBJ2-3; no reliable D call. V lost 2 bases, J lost 7 bases, and 4 bases lay in between. This CDR3 region has 11 residues. Germline V CDR1 and CDR2: MNHEY, SVGAGI.

This chain uses TRBV5-6 with TRBJ1-5; TRBD1 matches 9 bases. The CDR3 length is 17 residues. Germline V CDR1 and CDR2: SGHDT, YYEEEE. V gave up 3 bases and J gave up 6 bases; unmatched junction bases: 13. CDR3 protein: CASSSAGQGILSQPQHF. The CDR3 nucleotides are TGTGCCAGCAGCTCCGCCGGACAGGGGATCCTAAGTCAGCCCCAGCATTTT. The variable domain in full, with the rest retrieved from reference TRBV5-6 and TRBJ1-5, is DAGVTQSPTHLIKTRGQQVTLRCSPKSGHDTVSWYQQALGQGPQFIFQYYEEEERQRGNFPDRFSGHQFPNYSSELNVNALLLGDSALYLCASSSAGQGILSQPQHFGDGTRLSIL.

The genes are TRBV11-1 and TRBJ2-5; 7 nucleotides agree with TRBD2. The CDR3 runs to 13 residues. Germline CDR1 is SGHAT and CDR2 is FQDESV (reference sequence). J was trimmed by 7 bases and V by 11 bases; bases with no gene match: 13. The CDR3 nucleotides read TGTGCCTCCGTAGCGGGCAGGGTGGGGACCCAGTACTTC. Protein product: CASVAGRVGTQYF.

Only a few counts were recorded for this clonotype. The chain combines TRBV12-5 with TRBJ2-3; D call uncertain. This CDR3 has 14 amino acids. CDR1 and CDR2 from the germline V gene are LGHNT and FRNRAP. V lost 0 bases, J lost 3 bases, and 7 bases lay in between. The CDR3 loop is CASGLVKATDTQYF. The CDR3 DNA is TGTGCTAGTGGTTTGGTTAAAGCTACAGATACGCAGTATTTT.

This clonotype was found a few times. The genes are TRBV7-2 and TRBJ2-2; TRBD2 aligns across 11 bases. The CDR3 is 15 residues long. Trimming at V came to 6 bases and at J to 3 bases, leaving 3 bases not matched to a gene. Germline V CDR1 and CDR2: SGHTA, FQGNSA. CDR3 region: CASRKTSGDTGELFF. CDR3 DNA sequence: TGTGCCAGCAGAAAGACTAGCGGGGACACCGGGGAGCTGTTTTTT.

The chain links TRBV7-9 to TRBJ2-2, with TRBD1 matching over 9 bases. CDR3 length: 17 amino acids. V shed 5 bases, J shed 2 bases, and the junction held 9 bases outside the gene matches. Per the germline V gene, CDR1 is SEHNR and CDR2 is FQNEAQ (reference sequence). Written as DNA, the CDR3 is TGTGCCAGCAGCCTAACAGGGGGCTTTTTTAACACCGGGGAGCTGTTTTTT. Its translation is CASSLTGGFFNTGELFF. Drawing the rest from reference TRBV7-9 and TRBJ2-2, the complete variable domain is DTGVSQNPRHKITKRGQNVTFRCDPISEHNRLYWYRQTLGQGPEFLTYFQNEAQLEKSRLLSDRFSAERPKGSFSTLEIQRTEQGDSAMYLCASSLTGGFFNTGELFFGEGSRLTVL.

In this sample, this clonotype turned up once. The rearrangement uses TRBV18 and TRBJ2-1; D possibly matches TRBD1 or TRBD2 (6 bases each). The V end was cut by 4 bases, the J end by 1 base, with 17 bases between. The CDR3 has 17 amino acids. The germline gives CDR1 KGHSH, CDR2 LQKENI. The CDR3 DNA reads TGTGCCAGCTCACAAACGGCCGGGGGCGGTTCCTACAATGAGCAGTTCTTC. Translating it yields CASSQTAGGGSYNEQFF.

This clonotype has more than one count but fewer than ten. J is TRBJ2-3 and V is TRBV11-3; D is undetermined. Looked up from germline, CDR1 is SGHNT and CDR2 is YENEEA. There are 11 residues in the CDR3. V was trimmed by 6 bases and J by 5 bases, leaving 6 bases between them. CDR3 nucleotide sequence: TGTGCCAGCAGTGTGGGAGATACGCAGTATTTT. Protein: CASSVGDTQYF.